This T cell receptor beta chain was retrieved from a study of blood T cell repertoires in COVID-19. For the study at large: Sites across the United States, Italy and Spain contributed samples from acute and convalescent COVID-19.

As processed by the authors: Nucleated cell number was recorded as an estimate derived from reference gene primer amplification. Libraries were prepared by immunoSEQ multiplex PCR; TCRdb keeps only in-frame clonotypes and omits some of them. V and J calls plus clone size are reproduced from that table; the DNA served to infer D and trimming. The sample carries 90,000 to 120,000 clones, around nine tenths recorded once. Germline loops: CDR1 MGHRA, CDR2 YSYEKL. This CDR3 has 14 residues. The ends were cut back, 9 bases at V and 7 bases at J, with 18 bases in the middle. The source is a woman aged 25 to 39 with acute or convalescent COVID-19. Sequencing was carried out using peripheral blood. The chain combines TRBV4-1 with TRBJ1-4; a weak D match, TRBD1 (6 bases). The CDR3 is CASGTQGRAEKLFF. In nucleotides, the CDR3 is TGCGCCAGTGGAACTCAGGGGCGGGCTGAAAAACTGTTTTTT.